The 22 T cell receptor beta chains given below trace back to one sample, sequenced in a study of T cell responses to AZD1222 COVID-19 vaccine (dated by TCRdb to the early 2020s). The library was made by the immunoSEQ multiplex PCR assay. TCRdb took over this immuneACCESS table, retaining in-frame rearrangements with V and J assigned. Such tables are incomplete; in checked studies, under half of the missing clones stem from an unresolved V gene, and the remainder is unexplained. The sample has about 180,000 clones on record, just over 85% of them singletons. The ten top clones hold approximately 0.5% of the sample. This sample's time point label indicates: baseline before first vaccination. The sequenced sample was peripheral blood, obtained on day 0 of AZD1222 vaccination. Source of these receptors: an adult in good health.

The V and J genes are TRBV21-1 and TRBJ2-3; TRBD2, the table's D call, lacks a check against the DNA. TRBV21-1 represents a pseudogene. The CDR3 runs 19 residues. CDR3 bases: TGTGCCAGCAGCAAACGGGGCCCGGGACTAGCGGATAGCACAGATACGCAGTATTTT. It codes for CASSKRGPGLADSTDTQYF.

The V and J genes are TRBV5-1 and TRBJ1-6; 7 bases are shared with TRBD1. CDR1 and CDR2 (germline): SGHRS, YFSETQ. This CDR3 is built from 13 residues. With V trimmed by 6 bases and J by 4 bases, 1 base remained unmatched. The CDR3 DNA is TGCGCCAGCAAACAGGGGTATAATTCACCCCTCCACTTT. This gives the protein CASKQGYNSPLHF.

This clone was seen a single time. This chain joins TRBV29-1 and TRBJ2-7, with 8 bases matching TRBD2. This CDR3 has 13 amino acids. Per germline, CDR1 SQVTM and CDR2 ANQGSEA. V was clipped by 7 bases and J by 0 bases; unmatched bases: 5. The CDR3 spells CSAKRGSSYEQYF. Here the CDR3 DNA reads TGCAGCGCCAAGCGGGGGAGCTCCTACGAGCAGTACTTC.

The rearrangement uses TRBV10-1 and TRBJ2-3; 13 bases align to TRBD2. V trimming: 8 bases; J trimming: 5 bases; junction bases outside the gene matches: 4. Germline assignment: CDR1 WNHNN and CDR2 SYGVQD (reference sequence). The CDR3 runs to 14 residues. DNA for the CDR3: TGCGCCAGCGGAGGACTAGCGGGAGAAGATACGCAGTATTTT. Its translation is CASGGLAGEDTQYF.

J is TRBJ1-1 and V is TRBV3-1 (or the pseudogene TRBV3-2); D not resolved. The CDR3 is 12 amino acids. The V end lost 0 bases, the J end lost 8 bases, and 7 bases lay between the germline ends. The V gene's germline CDR1 is LGHDT and CDR2 YNNKEL (reference sequence). The CDR3 loop is CASSQDSPEAFF. CDR3 DNA: TGTGCCAGCAGCCAAGACAGCCCAGAAGCTTTCTTT.

In this sample, this clone turned up a few times. The rearrangement links TRBV7-2 to TRBJ1-2; possibly TRBD1 for D (6 bases). The germline V gene encodes CDR1 SGHTA and CDR2 FQGNSA. The CDR3 length is 12 residues. Trimming shortened V by 5 bases and J by 7 bases, and 11 bases separated the two germline ends. CDR3 coding DNA: TGTGCCAGCAGCCCGACAGGTCGTGGCTACACCTTC. It is translated as CASSPTGRGYTF.

The rearrangement joins TRBV7-9 to TRBJ1-1; 7 bases line up with TRBD1. CDR1 is SEHNR, CDR2 FQNEAQ, per germline (reference sequence). After removal of 5 bases from V and 4 bases from J, the junction contained 10 bases not matched to a gene. CDR3 length equals 15 residues. CDR3 bases: TGTGCCAGCAGCCCGCCGACAGGGCGGTCCACTGAAGCTTTCTTT. Its translation is CASSPPTGRSTEAFF. The full variable domain, rest sourced from reference TRBV7-9 and TRBJ1-1, is DTGVSQNPRHKITKRGQNVTFRCDPISEHNRLYWYRQTLGQGPEFLTYFQNEAQLEKSRLLSDRFSAERPKGSFSTLEIQRTEQGDSAMYLCASSPPTGRSTEAFFGQGTRLTVV.

This chain connects TRBV6-7 to TRBJ1-5; no clear D gene. TRBV6-7 is annotated as an ORF whose role is uncertain. CDR3 length equals 17 residues. The ends were cut back, 1 base at V and 0 bases at J, with 13 bases in the middle. The CDR3 coding sequence is TGTGCCAGCAGTTACTGTTACCGGACTCATAGCAATCAGCCCCAGCATTTT. It is translated as CASSYCYRTHSNQPQHF.

The chain couples TRBV6-6 to TRBJ2-1, with 7 nucleotides matching TRBD1. Per germline, CDR1 MNHNY and CDR2 SVGAGI (reference sequence). This CDR3 has 14 amino acids. The V segment lost 6 bases and the J segment 8 bases; nucleotides outside the gene matches: 10. CDR3 region: CASSPSRQGDEQFF. The CDR3 DNA sequence: TGTGCCAGCAGCCCTTCTAGACAGGGCGATGAGCAGTTCTTC.

The chain links TRBV28 to TRBJ1-6; TRBD1 aligns across 7 bases. The ends lost 5 bases at V and 7 bases at J; junction bases unmatched: 14. This CDR3 region has 17 residues. CDR1 is MDHEN and CDR2 is SYDVKM in the germline V gene. CDR3 coding DNA: TGTGCCAGCAGTCTGAAGGACAGGCCGATACCGAATTCACCCCTCCACTTT. It codes for CASSLKDRPIPNSPLHF.

The genes are TRBV19 and TRBJ2-7, with 7 bases fitting TRBD1. The CDR3 length is 15 residues. Germline CDR1 is LNHDA and CDR2 is SQIVND (reference sequence). V lost 4 bases and J lost 0; bases outside the gene matches: 6. The CDR3 region is CASSKTRDSSYEQYF. The CDR3 nucleotides are TGTGCCAGTAGTAAAACCCGGGACAGCTCCTACGAGCAGTACTTC.

This chain connects TRBV6-4 to TRBJ2-1; D possibly corresponds to TRBD2 (5 bases). Trimming took off 0 bases at V and 8 bases at J, with 11 bases between the two ends. CDR3 length equals 14 residues. Germline V gene sequence: CDR1 MRHNA, CDR2 SNTAGT. The DNA of the CDR3 is TGTGCCAGCAGTGACTCGAGCCTAGCATATGAGCAGTTCTTC. Its translation is CASSDSSLAYEQFF.

The chain links TRBV6-6 to TRBJ1-5; D is perhaps TRBD1 (5 bases). V lost 0 bases, J lost 1 base, and 7 bases lay in between. This CDR3 has 15 residues. CDR1 MNHNY and CDR2 SVGAGI come from the germline V gene (reference sequence). The CDR3 here is CASSYSGESNQPQHF. CDR3 nucleotide sequence: TGTGCCAGCAGTTACTCAGGGGAGAGCAATCAGCCCCAGCATTTT.

The rearrangement uses TRBV19 and TRBJ2-3; unclear D gene. Germline CDR1 and CDR2: LNHDA and SQIVND (reference sequence). The CDR3 runs 13 residues. V was clipped by 5 bases and J by 6 bases, with 12 bases between them. CDR3 amino acids: CASSHGAYDTQYF. In DNA form, the CDR3 reads TGTGCCAGTAGTCACGGAGCGTACGATACGCAGTATTTT.

This clone was observed a handful of times. The V and J genes are TRBV14 and TRBJ1-1, with 10 bases identical to TRBD1. The CDR3 has 15 residues. Looked up from germline, CDR1 is SGHDN and CDR2 is FVKESK. Unmatched junction bases numbered 5, after V lost 6 bases and J lost 1 base. DNA for the CDR3: TGTGCCAGCAGTCTTCGGACAGGGGGGAACACTGAAGCTTTCTTT. Protein sequence: CASSLRTGGNTEAFF. Using reference TRBV14 and TRBJ1-1 for the parts outside the CDR3, the full variable domain is EAGVTQFPSHSVIEKGQTVTLRCDPISGHDNLYWYRRVMGKEIKFLLHFVKESKQDESGMPNNRFLAERTGGTYSTLKVQPAELEDSGVYFCASSLRTGGNTEAFFGQGTRLTVV.

The J gene is TRBJ2-7, the V gene TRBV30; the D gene could be TRBD1 or TRBD2 (6 bases each). The V and J ends lost 4 bases and 2 bases respectively, with 9 bases between them. The CDR3 length is 12 residues. CDR1 and CDR2 (germline): GTSNPN, SVGIG (reference sequence). CDR3 bases: TGTGCCTGGAAGGGGGGCCCCTACGAGCAGTACTTC. It yields the protein CAWKGGPYEQYF.

CDR3: CASSSEGSEAFF. Written as DNA, the CDR3 is TGTGCCAGCAGCTCCGAAGGGAGTGAAGCTTTCTTT. The chain employs TRBV7-2 and TRBJ1-1; D gene ambiguous. Germline lookup yields CDR1 SGHTA and CDR2 FQGNSA. The CDR3 covers 12 residues. Trimming cost V 4 bases and J 7 bases, with 10 bases left between them.

The J gene is TRBJ1-5, the V gene TRBV18; unclear D gene. Per germline, CDR1 KGHSH and CDR2 LQKENI. Trimming took off 3 bases at V and 1 base at J, with 4 bases between the two ends. CDR3 length equals 13 residues. In nucleotides, the CDR3 is TGTGCCAGCTCACCCGACAGCAATCAGCCCCAGCATTTT. This sequence encodes CASSPDSNQPQHF.

Worth noting for this clone: The sample holds other DNA sequences that translate to the same CDR3. The CDR3 bases are TGTGCCACTTGCCGGGGGCCCCAGCATTTT. This codes for CATCRGPQHF. This chain joins TRBV6-5 and TRBJ1-5; D gene ambiguous. V lost 10 bases and J lost 9, with 10 bases in between. CDR3 length equals 10 residues. Germline V gene lookup returns CDR1 MNHEY and CDR2 SVGAGI.

The chain uses TRBV20-1 and TRBJ1-1; no firm D call. Trimming removed 3 bases at V and 1 base at J, with 6 bases between. Per the germline V gene, CDR1 is DFQATT and CDR2 is SNEGSKA (reference sequence). CDR3 length: 12 residues. The CDR3 nucleotides read TGCAGTGCTAGTAGGACGAACACTGAAGCTTTCTTT. Its protein is CSASRTNTEAFF.

V is TRBV27 and J is TRBJ1-5; D perhaps matches TRBD1 (6 bases). This CDR3 is built from 16 residues. The V gene lost 5 bases and the J gene lost 4 bases, with 18 bases spanning the gap. Germline V gene data show CDR1 as MNHEY and CDR2 as SMNVEV (reference sequence). The CDR3 loop reads CASSPLGAGENQPQHF. The CDR3 DNA follows: TGTGCCAGCAGTCCTTTGGGGGCAGGGGAAAATCAGCCCCAGCATTTT.

This clone was found once. J is TRBJ1-2 and V is TRBV3-1 (or the pseudogene TRBV3-2); D is uncertain. CDR3 size: 15 residues. Looked up from germline, CDR1 is LGHDT and CDR2 is YNNKEL (reference sequence). Trimming removed 4 bases at V and 3 bases at J, with 15 bases between. In DNA form, the CDR3 reads TGTGCCAGCAGCCCCCGGGGAGGCACCCACTATGGCTACACCTTC. Translating it yields CASSPRGGTHYGYTF.